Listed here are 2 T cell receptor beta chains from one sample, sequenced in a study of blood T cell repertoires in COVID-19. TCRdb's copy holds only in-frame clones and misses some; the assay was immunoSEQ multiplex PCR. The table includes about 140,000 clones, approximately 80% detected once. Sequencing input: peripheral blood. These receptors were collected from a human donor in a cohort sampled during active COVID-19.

The DNA of the CDR3 is TGTGCCACCGGCCCAGGAGGGGTCCAAGAGACCCAGTACTTC. It codes for CATGPGGVQETQYF. The chain recombines TRBV15 with TRBJ2-5; possibly TRBD2 for D (6 bases). In germline, CDR1 is LNHNV, CDR2 YYDKDF (reference sequence). Trimming pared 8 bases from V and 1 base from J, leaving 14 bases between. The CDR3 runs 14 residues.

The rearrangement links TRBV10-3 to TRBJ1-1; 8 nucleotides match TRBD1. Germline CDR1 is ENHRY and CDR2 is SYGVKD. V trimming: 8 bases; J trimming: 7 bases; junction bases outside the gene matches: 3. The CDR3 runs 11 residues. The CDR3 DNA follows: TGTGCCATCGGCAGGGGGCGTGAAGCTTTCTTT. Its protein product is CAIGRGREAFF.